Below, 2 T cell receptor beta chains from the same sample are listed, as sequenced in a study of neurological immune-mediated disorders. TCRdb ran MiXCR on the 5' RACE reads and lists one entry per CDR3 protein. The sample lists roughly 38,000 distinct CDR3 sequences; less than 8.5% were seen once. The sequenced sample consisted of PBMCs. These receptors were obtained from a middle-aged woman in good health.

This clonotype was counted many times. The CDR3 is CASSLDRGQGSNQPQHF. In DNA form, the CDR3 reads TGTGCCAGCAGCCTTGACAGGGGGCAGGGTAGCAATCAGCCCCAGCATTTT. The V gene is TRBV12-3 or TRBV12-4, the J gene TRBJ1-5; 10 positions match TRBD1. The CDR3 is 17 residues long. Germline trimming cut 6 bases from V and 0 bases from J; bases unmatched to any gene: 8.

This clonotype has at least ten counts. One end of the junction varies from germline; a read error may be responsible. The chain employs TRBV10-3 and TRBJ1-2; no firm D call. Germline V gene data show CDR1 as ENHRY and CDR2 as SYGVKD. The CDR3 consists of 17 residues. The CDR3 coding sequence is TGTGCCATCAGTCAGTCCATGCTTGGTACGGGTATCGATGGCTACACCTTC. This translates into CAISQSMLGTGIDGYTF.